This is a list of T cell receptor beta chains from one sample in a study of shared clonotypes between healthy human individuals. Only in-frame clones appear in the TCRdb table, and some are missing; sequencing was by immunoSEQ multiplex PCR. The sample includes about 79,000 clones, under 65% seen only once; the top ten take around 50%. The specimen sequenced was memory CD8+ T cells sorted from blood. Receptors originate from a young man in good health. Both conserved end residues are part of each CDR3. A D gene is named only where the DNA matches it firmly. Not every row has a clone size; where given, it reads once, few, many or a size class.

D	J	size	V	length	DNA	CDR3
NA	TRBJ1-5	NA	TRBV28	15	TGTGCCACCGAGACCCTAGGCAGCGGGAATCAGCCCCAGCATTTT	CATETLGSGNQPQHF
TRBD2	TRBJ2-7	many	TRBV6-6	16	TGTGCCAGCAGTTATACTAGCGGGAGTATCTCCTACGAGCAGTACTTC	CASSYTSGSISYEQYF
NA	TRBJ1-3	few	TRBV4-1	17	TGCGCCAGCAGCCACCGGGCAGGGAAGTCTCTCGGAAACACCATATATTTT	CASSHRAGKSLGNTIYF
NA	TRBJ1-3	NA	TRBV11-3	20	TGTGCCAGCAGCTTAGAGAGCAGGGGCCCATACATGACTCTTGGAAACACCATATATTTT	CASSLESRGPYMTLGNTIYF
NA	TRBJ2-1	once	TRBV2	15	TGTGCCACCCACCGCCAGGGTGGGGTCTACAATGAGCAGTTCTTC	CATHRQGGVYNEQFF
TRBD1	TRBJ1-2	NA	TRBV6-1	12	TGTGCCAGCAGTGAGGGGACAGCTGGCTACACCTTC	CASSEGTAGYTF
NA	TRBJ2-2	NA	TRBV5-4	16	TGTGCCAGCAGCTTGGATCCGGTAATACCCACCGGGGAGCTGTTTTTT	CASSLDPVIPTGELFF
NA	TRBJ2-5	NA	TRBV20-1	10	TGCAGTGCGGGTGTGGAGACCCAGTACTTC	CSAGVETQYF
NA	TRBJ2-1	NA	TRBV27	13	TGTGCCAGCAGTGACAGGAAATACAATGAGCAGTTCTTC	CASSDRKYNEQFF
NA	TRBJ2-1	NA	TRBV20-1	11	TGCAGTGCTAGAGGTTACAATGAGCAGTTCTTC	CSARGYNEQFF
TRBD1	TRBJ1-5	few	TRBV29-1	15	TGCAGCGTGTATACAGGGGTAGGAGCTAATCAGCCCCAGCATTTT	CSVYTGVGANQPQHF
NA	TRBJ1-2	many	TRBV28	11	TGTGCCAGCAGTTCCCACTATGGCTACACCTTC	CASSSHYGYTF
TRBD1	TRBJ2-2	few	TRBV6-1	15	TGTGCCAGCAGTCGAACGACAGGGTCCTCGGGGGAGCTGTTTTTT	CASSRTTGSSGELFF
NA	TRBJ1-5	NA	TRBV7-2	13	TGTGCCAGCAGCTTAATGGGAAATCAGCCCCAGCATTTT	CASSLMGNQPQHF
TRBD1	TRBJ1-2	few	TRBV30	16	TGTGCCTGGGAAGATCCAACAGGGGGCCCGAACTATGGCTACACCTTC	CAWEDPTGGPNYGYTF
NA	TRBJ2-1	NA	TRBV2	12	TGTGCCAGCAGTCGCGTCTACAATGAGCAGTTCTTC	CASSRVYNEQFF
TRBD2	TRBJ2-1	NA	TRBV10-2	17	TGCGCCAGCAGTGGTGGGGGGAGCGGGAGATGGGGGAATGAGCAGTTCTTC	CASSGGGSGRWGNEQFF
NA	TRBJ2-3	NA	TRBV5-1	13	TGCGCCAGCAGCTTGGACAGACTAGATACGCAGTATTTT	CASSLDRLDTQYF
TRBD2	TRBJ2-1	many	TRBV7-9	17	TGTGCCAGCAGCCATAGCGGGGGGAGGTTCTCCTACAATGAGCAGTTCTTC	CASSHSGGRFSYNEQFF
TRBD2	TRBJ2-1	NA	TRBV11-1	15	TGTGCCAGCAGCTTAGGTAGCGGGAGACTAAATGAGCAGTTCTTC	CASSLGSGRLNEQFF
TRBD2	TRBJ2-2	few	TRBV5-4	19	TGTGCCAGCAGCACACCGACTAGCGGGAGATTCCCGTACGGCGGGGAGCTGTTTTTT	CASSTPTSGRFPYGGELFF
TRBD1	TRBJ2-5	NA	TRBV5-4	14	TGTGCCAGCAGCGACCTGACAGGGTTAGAGACCCAGTACTTC	CASSDLTGLETQYF
TRBD1	TRBJ2-7	NA	TRBV9	18	TGTGCCAGCAGCGTTAGTGGGGTGGGACAGGGGACCTCCTACGAGCAGTACTTC	CASSVSGVGQGTSYEQYF
TRBD1	TRBJ1-1	few	TRBV5-4	15	TGTGCCAGCAGCGACGACAGGGGACGGCACACTGAAGCTTTCTTT	CASSDDRGRHTEAFF
TRBD2	TRBJ2-2	many	TRBV19	18	TGTGCCAGTGAGGGACTAGCGGGAGATCCTATTAACACCGGGGAGCTGTTTTTT	CASEGLAGDPINTGELFF
NA	TRBJ2-7	NA	TRBV7-8	15	TGTGCCAGCAGCCCCCTATCAGTGTCCTCCTACGAGCAGTACTTC	CASSPLSVSSYEQYF
NA	TRBJ2-5	NA	TRBV11-2	16	TGTGCCAGCAGCTTAGAACTTGGACGAGGCCAAGAGACCCAGTACTTC	CASSLELGRGQETQYF
TRBD2	TRBJ2-1	many	TRBV6-5	16	TGTGCCAGCAGTTACTCCCGGACTAGCGGAGACAATGAGCAGTTCTTC	CASSYSRTSGDNEQFF
NA	TRBJ2-7	NA	TRBV7-9	15	TGTGCCAGCAGCTCCGACAGGCCTCTCGCCTACGAGCAGTACTTC	CASSSDRPLAYEQYF
NA	TRBJ2-7	NA	TRBV25-1	16	TGTGCCAGCAGTGACAAAACAGGGTCCGCCTCCTACGAGCAGTACTTC	CASSDKTGSASYEQYF
TRBD2	TRBJ2-3	NA	TRBV5-6	16	TGTGCCAGCAGCTTTTCGGCTAGCGGGAGTCGAGATACGCAGTATTTT	CASSFSASGSRDTQYF
NA	TRBJ1-1	many	TRBV6-5	15	TGTGCCAGCAGACAGAAGGGAGGTCTGAACACTGAAGCTTTCTTT	CASRQKGGLNTEAFF
NA	TRBJ2-1	NA	TRBV18	14	TGTGCCAGCTCACAGGGTCGGGTCTACAATGAGCAGTTCTTC	CASSQGRVYNEQFF
NA	TRBJ2-7	NA	TRBV6-5	14	TGTGCCAGCAGTTACTCGACAGACGGGCACGAGCAGTACTTC	CASSYSTDGHEQYF
NA	TRBJ2-7	many	TRBV28	12	TGTGCCAGCAGGGACATGACCTACGAGCAGTACTTC	CASRDMTYEQYF
NA	TRBJ2-7	NA	TRBV27	12	TGTGCCAGCAGCACGGACGGTTGGAGGCAGTACTTC	CASSTDGWRQYF
TRBD1	TRBJ2-7	NA	TRBV19	14	TGTGCCAGTAGTATAGCAGGGGGCTCCTACGAGCAGTACTTC	CASSIAGGSYEQYF
TRBD1	TRBJ1-2	NA	TRBV28	16	TGTGCCAGCAGTTTAGAAAACAGGGGAGGGTACTATGGCTACACCTTC	CASSLENRGGYYGYTF